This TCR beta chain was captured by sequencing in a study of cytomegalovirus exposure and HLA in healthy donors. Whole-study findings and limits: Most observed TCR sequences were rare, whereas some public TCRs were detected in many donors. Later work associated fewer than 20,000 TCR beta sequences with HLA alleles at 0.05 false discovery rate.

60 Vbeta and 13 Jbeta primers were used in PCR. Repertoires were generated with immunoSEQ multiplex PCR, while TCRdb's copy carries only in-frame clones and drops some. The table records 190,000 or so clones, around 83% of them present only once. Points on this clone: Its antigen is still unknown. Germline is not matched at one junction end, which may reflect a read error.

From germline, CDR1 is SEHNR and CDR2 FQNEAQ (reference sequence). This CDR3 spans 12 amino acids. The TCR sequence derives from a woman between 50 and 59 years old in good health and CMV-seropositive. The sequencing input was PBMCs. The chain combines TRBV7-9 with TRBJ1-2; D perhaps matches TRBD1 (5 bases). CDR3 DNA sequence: TGTTCCAGCAGCTTCGAACAGGATGGCTACACCTTC. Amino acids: CSSSFEQDGYTF.